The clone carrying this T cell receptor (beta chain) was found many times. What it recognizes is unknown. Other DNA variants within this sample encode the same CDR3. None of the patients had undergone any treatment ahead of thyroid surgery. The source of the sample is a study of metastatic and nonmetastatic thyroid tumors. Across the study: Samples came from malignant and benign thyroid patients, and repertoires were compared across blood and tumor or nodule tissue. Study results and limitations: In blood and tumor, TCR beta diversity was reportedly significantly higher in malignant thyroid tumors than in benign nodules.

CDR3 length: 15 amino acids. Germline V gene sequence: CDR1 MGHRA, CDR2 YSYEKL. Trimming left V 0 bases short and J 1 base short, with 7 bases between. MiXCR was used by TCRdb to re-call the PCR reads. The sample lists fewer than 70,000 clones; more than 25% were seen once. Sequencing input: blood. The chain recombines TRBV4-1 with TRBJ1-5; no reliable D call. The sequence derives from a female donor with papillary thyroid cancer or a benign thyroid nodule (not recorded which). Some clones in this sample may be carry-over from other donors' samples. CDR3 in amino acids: CASSQDGGSNQPQHF. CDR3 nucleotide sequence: TGCGCCAGCAGCCAAGATGGCGGGAGCAATCAGCCCCAGCATTTT.